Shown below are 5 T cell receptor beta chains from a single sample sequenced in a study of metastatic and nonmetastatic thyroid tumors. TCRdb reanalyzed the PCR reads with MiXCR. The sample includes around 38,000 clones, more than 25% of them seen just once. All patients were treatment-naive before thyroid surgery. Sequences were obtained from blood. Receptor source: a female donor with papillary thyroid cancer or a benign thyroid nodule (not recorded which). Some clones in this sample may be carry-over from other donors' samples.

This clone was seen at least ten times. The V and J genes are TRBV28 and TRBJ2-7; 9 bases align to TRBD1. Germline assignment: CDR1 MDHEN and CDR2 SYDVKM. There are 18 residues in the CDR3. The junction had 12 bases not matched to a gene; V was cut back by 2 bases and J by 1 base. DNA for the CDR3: TGTGCCAGCAGTTTACGGGGCCCCGGACAGGGGCAGTCCTACGAGCAGTACTTC. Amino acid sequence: CASSLRGPGQGQSYEQYF. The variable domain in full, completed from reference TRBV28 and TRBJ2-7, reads DVKVTQSSRYLVKRTGEKVFLECVQDMDHENMFWYRQDPGLGLRLIYFSYDVKMKEKGDIPEGYSVSREKKERFSLILESASTNQTSMYLCASSLRGPGQGQSYEQYFGPGTRLTVT.

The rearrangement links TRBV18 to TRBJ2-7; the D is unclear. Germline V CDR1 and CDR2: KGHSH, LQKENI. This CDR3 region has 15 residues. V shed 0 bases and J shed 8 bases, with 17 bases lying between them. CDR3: CASSPPSGILRKQYF. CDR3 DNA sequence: TGTGCCAGCTCACCACCCTCCGGAATACTACGAAAGCAGTACTTC.

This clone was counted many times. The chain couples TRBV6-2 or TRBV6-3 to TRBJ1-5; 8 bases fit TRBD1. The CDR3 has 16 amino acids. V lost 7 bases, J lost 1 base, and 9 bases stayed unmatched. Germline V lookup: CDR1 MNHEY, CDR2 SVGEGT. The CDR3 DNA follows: TGTGCCAGCACAAACACAGGGGGAGTGAGCAATCAGCCCCAGCATTTT. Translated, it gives CASTNTGGVSNQPQHF.

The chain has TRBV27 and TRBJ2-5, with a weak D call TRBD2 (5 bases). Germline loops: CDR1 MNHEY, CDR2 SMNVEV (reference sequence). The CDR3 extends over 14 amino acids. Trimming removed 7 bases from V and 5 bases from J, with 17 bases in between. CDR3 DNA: TGTGCCAGCATCCGAGCCGGGGAGTGGGAGACCCAGTACTTC. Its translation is CASIRAGEWETQYF.

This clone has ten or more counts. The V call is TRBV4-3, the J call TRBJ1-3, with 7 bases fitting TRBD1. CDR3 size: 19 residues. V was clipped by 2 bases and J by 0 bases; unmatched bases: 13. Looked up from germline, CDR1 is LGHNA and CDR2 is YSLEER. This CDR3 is CASSQPRTGLPTSGNTIYF. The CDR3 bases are TGCGCCAGCAGCCAACCCAGGACAGGATTGCCCACCTCTGGAAACACCATATATTTT.